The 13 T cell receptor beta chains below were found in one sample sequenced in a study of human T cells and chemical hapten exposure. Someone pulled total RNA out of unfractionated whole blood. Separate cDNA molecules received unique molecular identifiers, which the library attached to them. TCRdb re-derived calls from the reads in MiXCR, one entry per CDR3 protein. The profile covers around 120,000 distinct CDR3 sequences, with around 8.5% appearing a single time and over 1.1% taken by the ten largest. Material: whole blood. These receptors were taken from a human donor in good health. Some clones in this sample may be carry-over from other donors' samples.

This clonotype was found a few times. The CDR3 spells CASSYFSGGLYNEQFF. CDR3 coding DNA: TGTGCCAGCAGTTACTTCAGCGGGGGGTTGTACAATGAGCAGTTCTTC. The chain couples TRBV6-5 to TRBJ2-1, with 9 bases lining up with TRBD2. Trimming removed 1 base from V and 4 bases from J; junction bases left unmatched: 5. The CDR3 covers 16 residues. Germline lookup yields CDR1 MNHEY and CDR2 SVGAGI.

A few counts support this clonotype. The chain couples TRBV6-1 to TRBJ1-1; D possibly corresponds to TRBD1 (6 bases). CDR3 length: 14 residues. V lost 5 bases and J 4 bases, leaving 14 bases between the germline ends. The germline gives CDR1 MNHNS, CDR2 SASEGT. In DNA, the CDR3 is TGTGCCAGCAGTCCATACGGGGGGCGCACTGAAGCTTTCTTT. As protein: CASSPYGGRTEAFF.

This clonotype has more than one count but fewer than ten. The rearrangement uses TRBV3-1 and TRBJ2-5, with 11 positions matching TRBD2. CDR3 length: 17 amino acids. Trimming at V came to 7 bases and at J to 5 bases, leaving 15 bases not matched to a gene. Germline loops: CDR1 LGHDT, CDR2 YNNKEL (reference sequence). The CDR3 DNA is TGTGCCAGCACCCTAGCCGATCTAGCGGGAGGTCGTGAGACCCAGTACTTC. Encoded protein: CASTLADLAGGRETQYF.

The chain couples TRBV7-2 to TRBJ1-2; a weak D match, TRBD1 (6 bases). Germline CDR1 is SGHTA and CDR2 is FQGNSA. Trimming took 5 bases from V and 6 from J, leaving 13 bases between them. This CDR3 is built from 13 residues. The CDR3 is CASSKTQGNGYTF. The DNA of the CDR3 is TGTGCCAGCAGCAAGACTCAGGGGAATGGCTACACCTTC.

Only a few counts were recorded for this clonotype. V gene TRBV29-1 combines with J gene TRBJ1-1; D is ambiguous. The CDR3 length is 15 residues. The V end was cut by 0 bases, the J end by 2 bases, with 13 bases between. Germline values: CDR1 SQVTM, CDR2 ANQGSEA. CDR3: CSVEDARGKNTEAFF. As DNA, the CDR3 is TGCAGCGTTGAAGACGCCCGGGGTAAAAACACTGAAGCTTTCTTT.

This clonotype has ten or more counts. This CDR3 is CASSYPDREVDEQYF. For the CDR3, the DNA is TGTGCCAGCAGTTACCCGGACAGGGAGGTCGACGAGCAGTACTTC. The chain is built from TRBV6-2 or TRBV6-3 and TRBJ2-7, with 8 bases lining up with TRBD1. The V segment lost 2 bases and the J segment 5 bases; nucleotides outside the gene matches: 8. The CDR3 consists of 15 residues. Germline values: CDR1 MNHEY, CDR2 SVGEGT.

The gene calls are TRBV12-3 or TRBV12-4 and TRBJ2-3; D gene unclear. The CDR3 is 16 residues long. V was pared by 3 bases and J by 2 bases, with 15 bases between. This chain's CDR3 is CASSFRAPVPTDTQYF. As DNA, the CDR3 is TGTGCCAGCAGTTTCCGGGCCCCGGTACCCACAGATACGCAGTATTTT.

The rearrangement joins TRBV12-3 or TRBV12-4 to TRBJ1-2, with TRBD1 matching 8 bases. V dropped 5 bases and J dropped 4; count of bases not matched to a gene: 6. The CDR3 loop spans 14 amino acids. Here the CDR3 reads CASSAGTGVYGYTF. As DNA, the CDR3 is TGTGCCAGCAGTGCCGGGACAGGAGTCTATGGCTACACCTTC.

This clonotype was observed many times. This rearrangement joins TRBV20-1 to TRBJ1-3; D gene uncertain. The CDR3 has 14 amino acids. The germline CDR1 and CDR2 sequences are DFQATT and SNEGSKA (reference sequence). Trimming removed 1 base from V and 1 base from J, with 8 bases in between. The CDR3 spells CSARGPGSGNTIYF. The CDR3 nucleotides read TGCAGTGCTAGAGGGCCGGGATCTGGAAACACCATATATTTT.

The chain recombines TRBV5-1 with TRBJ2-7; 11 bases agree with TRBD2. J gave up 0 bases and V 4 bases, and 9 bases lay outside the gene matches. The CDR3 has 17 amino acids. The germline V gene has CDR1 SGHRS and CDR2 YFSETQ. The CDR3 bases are TGCGCCAGCAGCGGCGGGACTAGCGGAAGGAGCTCCTACGAGCAGTACTTC. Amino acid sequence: CASSGGTSGRSSYEQYF.

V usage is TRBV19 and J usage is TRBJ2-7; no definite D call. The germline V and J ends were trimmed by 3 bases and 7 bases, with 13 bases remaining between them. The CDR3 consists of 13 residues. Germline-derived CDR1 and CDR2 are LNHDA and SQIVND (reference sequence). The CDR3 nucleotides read TGTGCCAGTAGTATTAGGGCGGCTCGGGAGCAGTACTTC. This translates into CASSIRAAREQYF.

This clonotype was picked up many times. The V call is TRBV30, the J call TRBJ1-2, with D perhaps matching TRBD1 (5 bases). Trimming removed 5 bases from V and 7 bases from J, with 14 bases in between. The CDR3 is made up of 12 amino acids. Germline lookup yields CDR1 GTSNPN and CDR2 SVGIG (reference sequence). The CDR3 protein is CAWQKDGGGYTF. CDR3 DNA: TGTGCCTGGCAAAAAGACGGGGGTGGCTACACCTTC.

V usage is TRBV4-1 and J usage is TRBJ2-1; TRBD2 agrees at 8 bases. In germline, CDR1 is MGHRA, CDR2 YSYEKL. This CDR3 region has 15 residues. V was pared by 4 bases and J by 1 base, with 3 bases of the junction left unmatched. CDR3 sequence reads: CASSPAGESYNEQFF. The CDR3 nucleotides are TGCGCCAGCAGCCCAGCGGGAGAATCCTACAATGAGCAGTTCTTC.